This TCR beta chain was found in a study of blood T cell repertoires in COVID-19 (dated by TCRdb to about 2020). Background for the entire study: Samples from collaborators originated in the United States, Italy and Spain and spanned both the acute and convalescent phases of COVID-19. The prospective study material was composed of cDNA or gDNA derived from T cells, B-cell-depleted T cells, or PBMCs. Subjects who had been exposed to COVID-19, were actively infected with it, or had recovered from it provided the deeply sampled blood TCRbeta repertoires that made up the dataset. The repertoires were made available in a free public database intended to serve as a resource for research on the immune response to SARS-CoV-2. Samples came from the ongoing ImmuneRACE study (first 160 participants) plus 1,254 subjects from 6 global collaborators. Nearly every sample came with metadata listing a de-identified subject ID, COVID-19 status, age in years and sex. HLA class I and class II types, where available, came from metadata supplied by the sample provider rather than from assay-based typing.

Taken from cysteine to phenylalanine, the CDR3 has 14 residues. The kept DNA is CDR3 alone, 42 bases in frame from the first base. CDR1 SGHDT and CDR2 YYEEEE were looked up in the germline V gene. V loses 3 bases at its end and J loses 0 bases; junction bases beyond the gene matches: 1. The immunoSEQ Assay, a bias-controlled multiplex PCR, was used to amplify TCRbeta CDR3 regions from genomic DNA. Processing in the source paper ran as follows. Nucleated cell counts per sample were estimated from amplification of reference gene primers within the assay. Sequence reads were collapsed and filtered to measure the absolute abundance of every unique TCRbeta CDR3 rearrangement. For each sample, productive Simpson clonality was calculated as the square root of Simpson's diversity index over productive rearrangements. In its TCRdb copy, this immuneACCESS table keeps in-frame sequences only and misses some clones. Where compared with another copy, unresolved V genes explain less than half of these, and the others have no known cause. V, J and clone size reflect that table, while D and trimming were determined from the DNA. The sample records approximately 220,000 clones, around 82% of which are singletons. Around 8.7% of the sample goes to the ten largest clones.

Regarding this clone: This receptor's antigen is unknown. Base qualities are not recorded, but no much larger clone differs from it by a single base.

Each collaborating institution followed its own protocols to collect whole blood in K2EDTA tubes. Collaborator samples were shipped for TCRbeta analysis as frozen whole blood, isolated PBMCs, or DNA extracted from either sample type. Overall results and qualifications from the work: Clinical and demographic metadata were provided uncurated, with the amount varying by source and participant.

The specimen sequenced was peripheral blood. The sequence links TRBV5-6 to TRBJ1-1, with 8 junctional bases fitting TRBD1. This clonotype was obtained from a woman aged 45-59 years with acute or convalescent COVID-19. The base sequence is TGTGCCAGCAGCTGGACAGGGATGAACACTGAAGCTTTCTTT. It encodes CASSWTGMNTEAFF.